This T cell receptor (delta chain) is drawn from a study of γδ T cells in repeated Plasmodium falciparum infection. Overall study: Each infection was followed by sampling at 21 days, plus baseline and some pre-infection draws.

Worth noting for this clone: The protein TCRdb lists belongs to a much larger clone and differs from this DNA's translation at residue 6, which points to a read error; the protein shown is made from the DNA.

TCRdb called clones anew from the multiplex PCR reads with CATT. The sample holds 90,000 to 95,000 delta-chain clones, roughly 0.9% seen once. Material: gamma-delta T cells from blood. This TCR was recovered from a pool of human donors (malaria-infected and uninfected, not separated).

The CDR3 sequence is CACDCAAGDWGKLIF. The CDR3 coding sequence is TGTGCCTGTGATTGCGCGGCGGGAGACTGGGGCAAACTCATCTTT. The V gene is TRDV2, the J gene TRDJ1, with 7 nucleotides matching TRDD3. Germline V CDR1 and CDR2: GEAIGNYY, EKD. J was trimmed by 8 bases and V by 4 bases; bases with no gene match: 15. The CDR3 totals 15 residues.